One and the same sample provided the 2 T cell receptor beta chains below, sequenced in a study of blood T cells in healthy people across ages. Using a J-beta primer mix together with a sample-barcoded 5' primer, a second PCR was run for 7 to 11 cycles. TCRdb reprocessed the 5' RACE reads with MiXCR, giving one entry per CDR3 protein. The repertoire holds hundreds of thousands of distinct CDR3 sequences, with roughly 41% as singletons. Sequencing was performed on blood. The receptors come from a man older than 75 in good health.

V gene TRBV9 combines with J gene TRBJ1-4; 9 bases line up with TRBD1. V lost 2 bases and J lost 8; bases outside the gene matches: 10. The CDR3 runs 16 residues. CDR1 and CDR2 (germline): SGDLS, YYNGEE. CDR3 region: CASSVYWGQGGEKLFF. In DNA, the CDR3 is TGTGCCAGCAGCGTTTACTGGGGACAGGGAGGCGAAAAACTGTTTTTT.

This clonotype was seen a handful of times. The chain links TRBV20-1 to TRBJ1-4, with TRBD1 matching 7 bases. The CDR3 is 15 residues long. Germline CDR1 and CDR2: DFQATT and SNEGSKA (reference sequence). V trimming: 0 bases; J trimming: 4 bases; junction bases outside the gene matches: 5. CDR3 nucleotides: TGCAGTGCTAGAGACTCGGGACAGTATAATGAAAAACTGTTTTTT. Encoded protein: CSARDSGQYNEKLFF.